These 26 T cell receptor beta chains came from one sample sequenced in a study of T cell clones after liver transplantation (dated by TCRdb to the late 2010s). Libraries were built with the immunoSEQ multiplex PCR assay. TCRdb stores this immuneACCESS table with in-frame sequences only. Part of the clones is absent; in the studies checked, under half of the shortfall reflects unresolved V genes, and no reason is known for the rest. The sample data list roughly 19,000 clones, and 75% to 90% of these were observed just once. The top ten hold approximately 13% of the sample. This specimen was CD8+ T cells from blood, taken 45 to 46 months after liver transplant. Source of these receptors: a human patient who received a liver transplant. The graft donor may be the source of some T cells after a transplant.

The chain is built from TRBV27 and TRBJ2-1; D is perhaps TRBD2 (7 bases). Germline V CDR1 and CDR2: MNHEY, SMNVEV (reference sequence). The length of the CDR3 is 16 residues. V was clipped by 1 base and J by 4 bases, with 14 bases between them. The CDR3 nucleotides are TGTGCCAGCAGTTTATTGGGGGCTAGCGGATACAATGAGCAGTTCTTC. Protein sequence: CASSLLGASGYNEQFF.

This clone was seen only once. The chain carries TRBV20-1 and TRBJ1-1; D uncertain. The ends were cut back, 6 bases at V and 8 bases at J, with 13 bases in the middle. Germline V gene data show CDR1 as DFQATT and CDR2 as SNEGSKA (reference sequence). CDR3 length: 11 residues. The CDR3 is CSAPGRREAFF. The CDR3 DNA sequence: TGCAGTGCCCCCGGACGGCGGGAAGCTTTCTTT.

CDR3 residues: CASSHKTQTASYEQYF. As DNA, the CDR3 is TGCGCCAGCAGCCATAAGACTCAGACAGCCTCCTACGAGCAGTACTTC. This chain connects TRBV5-1 to TRBJ2-7; D perhaps matches TRBD1 (5 bases). Trimming removed 4 bases at V and 0 bases at J, with 17 bases between. Germline CDR1 is SGHRS and CDR2 is YFSETQ. The length of the CDR3 is 16 residues.

This rearrangement joins TRBV19 to TRBJ2-1, with 7 bases aligning to TRBD2. V was pared by 3 bases and J by 2 bases, with 10 bases of the junction left unmatched. Germline V gene lookup returns CDR1 LNHDA and CDR2 SQIVND (reference sequence). This CDR3 has 17 amino acids. This CDR3 is CASSITPLAEAYNEQFF. The CDR3 bases are TGTGCCAGTAGTATCACCCCCCTAGCGGAGGCCTACAATGAGCAGTTCTTC.

V and J are TRBV11-3 and TRBJ1-2; unclear D gene. The ends were cut back, 5 bases at V and 1 base at J, with 20 bases in the middle. The length of the CDR3 is 17 residues. The V gene's germline CDR1 is SGHNT and CDR2 YENEEA. The DNA for the CDR3 is TGTGCCAGCAGCCCGGTCGAGGAAAGGCGGGGTAACTATGGCTACACCTTC. It is translated as CASSPVEERRGNYGYTF.

Only one count was recorded for this clone. The V call is TRBV5-1, the J call TRBJ1-5; a weak D match, TRBD1 (5 bases). CDR1 is SGHRS, CDR2 YFSETQ, per germline. The CDR3 runs to 14 residues. Trimming shortened V by 2 bases and J by 3 bases, and 9 bases separated the two germline ends. CDR3 sequence: CASSLGGVNQPQHF. DNA of the CDR3: TGCGCCAGCAGCTTAGGAGGGGTCAATCAGCCCCAGCATTTT.

V is TRBV18 and J is TRBJ2-5, with unresolved D. This CDR3 region has 11 residues. V lost 3 bases and J lost 5, with 4 bases in between. Germline CDR1 is KGHSH and CDR2 is LQKENI. The CDR3 DNA reads as TGTGCCAGCTCACCTTCGGAGACCCAGTACTTC. This sequence encodes CASSPSETQYF.

This clone was observed a few times. J is TRBJ2-1 and V is TRBV28; D possibly corresponds to TRBD2 (5 bases). The V and J ends lost 3 bases and 7 bases respectively, with 13 bases between them. CDR1 is MDHEN and CDR2 is SYDVKM in the germline V gene. This CDR3 comprises 14 residues. The CDR3 coding sequence is TGTGCCAGCAGTTTGTGGAGGCTGGTGAATGAGCAGTTCTTC. It is translated as CASSLWRLVNEQFF.

The CDR3 is CATALDSFLNTEAFF. CDR3 bases: TGTGCCACCGCTCTGGACAGTTTCTTGAACACTGAAGCTTTCTTT. The V call is TRBV4-2, the J call TRBJ1-1, with D possibly matching TRBD1 (6 bases). The CDR3 is made up of 15 amino acids. Per the germline V gene, CDR1 is LGHNA and CDR2 is YNFKEQ. The V end lost 10 bases, the J end lost 0 bases, and 18 bases lay between the germline ends.

This clone was counted between two and nine times. The chain couples TRBV4-1 to TRBJ2-3; D gene ambiguous. V shed 2 bases and J shed 3 bases, with 0 bases lying between them. Germline V gene sequence: CDR1 MGHRA, CDR2 YSYEKL. This CDR3 has 11 residues. CDR3 coding DNA: TGCGCCAGCAGCCAAACAGATACGCAGTATTTT. As protein: CASSQTDTQYF.

The genes are TRBV27 and TRBJ2-7, with D possibly TRBD1 on 6 matching bases. The V and J ends lost 3 bases and 2 bases respectively, with 11 bases between them. The CDR3 is made up of 14 amino acids. Germline CDR1 is MNHEY and CDR2 is SMNVEV (reference sequence). The CDR3 reads CASSFSDSPYEQYF. The CDR3 coding sequence is TGTGCCAGCAGTTTTTCGGACAGTCCCTACGAGCAGTACTTC.

This chain connects TRBV19 to TRBJ1-5; the D gene is possibly TRBD1 (5 bases). Trimming shortened V by 6 bases and J by 1 base, and 10 bases separated the two germline ends. The germline gives CDR1 LNHDA, CDR2 SQIVND (reference sequence). The CDR3 has 14 residues. Here the CDR3 DNA reads TGTGCCAGTAGGAGCTGGGACAGCAATCAGCCCCAGCATTTT. This sequence encodes CASRSWDSNQPQHF. The whole variable domain, remainder taken from reference TRBV19 and TRBJ1-5, is DGGITQSPKYLFRKEGQNVTLSCEQNLNHDAMYWYRQDPGQGLRLIYYSQIVNDFQKGDIAEGYSVSREKKESFPLTVTSAQKNPTAFYLCASRSWDSNQPQHFGDGTRLSIL.

The CDR3: CASSPGGRITDTQYF. The CDR3 DNA follows: TGTGCCAGCAGCCCCGGTGGCCGGATCACAGATACGCAGTATTTT. The genes are TRBV7-3 and TRBJ2-3, with D unclear. Germline lookup yields CDR1 SGHTA and CDR2 FQGTGA. Deletions cut 5 bases from V and 2 bases from J, with 14 bases between. The CDR3 sequence is 15 residues long.

J is TRBJ2-3 and V is TRBV6-4; no definite D call. CDR3 length equals 13 residues. The V gene lost 3 bases and the J gene lost 6 bases, with 10 bases spanning the gap. Germline CDR1 MRHNA, CDR2 SNTAGT. CDR3 sequence reads: CASSEKLGDTQYF. As DNA, the CDR3 is TGTGCCAGCAGTGAGAAACTGGGGGATACGCAGTATTTT.

The chain is built from TRBV30 and TRBJ2-7; 9 nucleotides align to TRBD2. The CDR3 totals 17 residues. With V trimmed by 0 bases and J by 6 bases, 15 bases remained unmatched. The germline CDR1 and CDR2 sequences are GTSNPN and SVGIG (reference sequence). In nucleotides, the CDR3 is TGTGCCTGGAGTGTACTAAGGGTGGCGGGAGGGCCGGGCGAGCAGTACTTC. Its translation is CAWSVLRVAGGPGEQYF.

The V call is TRBV5-4, the J call TRBJ2-7; 10 nucleotides line up with TRBD2. The ends lost 5 bases at V and 1 base at J; junction bases unmatched: 9. The length of the CDR3 is 16 residues. Germline lookup yields CDR1 SGHNT and CDR2 YYREEE (reference sequence). CDR3 nucleotide sequence: TGTGCCAGCAGGGATCTAGCGGGAGAAAAGTCCTACGAGCAGTACTTC. This sequence encodes CASRDLAGEKSYEQYF.

This clone is large (0.1 to 1%) in the sample. This chain connects TRBV11-2 to TRBJ2-7; D is ambiguous. Trimming stripped 4 bases from V and 3 bases from J, with 10 bases between. This CDR3 region has 13 residues. From germline, CDR1 is SGHAT and CDR2 FQNNGV. The chain's CDR3 is CASSSLSHYEQYF. CDR3 DNA sequence: TGTGCCAGCAGCTCCTTATCCCACTACGAGCAGTACTTC.

The rearrangement uses TRBV5-1 and TRBJ1-1; maybe TRBD1 (6 bases). The CDR3 contains 13 residues. The germline V gene encodes CDR1 SGHRS and CDR2 YFSETQ. Trimming left V 4 bases short and J 8 bases short, with 15 bases between. CDR3 DNA: TGCGCCAGCAGCAGGGACACCGTATCGGAAGCTTTCTTT. This translates into CASSRDTVSEAFF.

The rearrangement links TRBV5-4 to TRBJ2-1; D is unclear. Trimming took 2 bases from V and 8 from J, leaving 11 bases between them. CDR1 is SGHNT, CDR2 YYREEE, per germline (reference sequence). The CDR3 has 13 amino acids. CDR3 loop: CASSFSTSDEQFF. The CDR3 bases are TGTGCCAGCAGCTTTAGTACAAGCGATGAGCAGTTCTTC.

Only a few counts were recorded for this clone. The V gene is TRBV14, the J gene TRBJ2-2, with TRBD2 matching over 8 bases. Germline V lookup: CDR1 SGHDN, CDR2 FVKESK. The CDR3 sequence is 18 residues long. The ends lost 0 bases at V and 4 bases at J; junction bases unmatched: 10. Here the CDR3 reads CASSQDFAAGATTGELFF. CDR3 coding DNA: TGTGCCAGCAGCCAAGATTTCGCAGCGGGAGCGACCACCGGGGAGCTGTTTTTT.

The chain joins TRBV7-9 to TRBJ2-5; D may be TRBD2 (5 bases). The CDR3 spans 14 residues. CDR1 SEHNR and CDR2 FQNEAQ come from the germline V gene (reference sequence). V lost 1 base and J lost 1, with 7 bases in between. The DNA for the CDR3 is TGTGCCAGCAGCTTAGGGGGAGCCCAAGAGACCCAGTACTTC. Encoded protein: CASSLGGAQETQYF.

The V gene is TRBV19, the J gene TRBJ2-3, with a weak D call TRBD2 (5 bases). The V end was cut by 7 bases, the J end by 6 bases, with 20 bases between. The CDR3 is 15 amino acids. Germline assignment: CDR1 LNHDA and CDR2 SQIVND (reference sequence). DNA for the CDR3: TGTGCCAGTACCCCCGCGGGCTATAAGGCGGATACGCAGTATTTT. This encodes CASTPAGYKADTQYF.

This clone rates as medium-sized. The chain joins TRBV4-1 to TRBJ1-1; D gene uncertain. Germline V gives CDR1 MGHRA, CDR2 YSYEKL. This CDR3 has 12 amino acids. The V end was cut by 1 base, the J end by 3 bases, with 3 bases between. The CDR3, as DNA: TGCGCCAGCAGCCAAGGGGACACTGAAGCTTTCTTT. Translation gives CASSQGDTEAFF.

The CDR3 DNA sequence: TGTGCCAGTACAACAGGGGGCCCTGTCGGAAATCAGCCCCAGCATTTT. Protein product: CASTTGGPVGNQPQHF. The chain has TRBV19 and TRBJ1-5, with 9 bases fitting TRBD1. V lost 7 bases to trimming and J lost 4 bases; unmatched junction nucleotides: 11. The CDR3 loop spans 16 amino acids. Germline V gene data show CDR1 as LNHDA and CDR2 as SQIVND (reference sequence).

This clone was recorded only once. This chain links TRBV30 with TRBJ1-5, with 9 bases fitting TRBD1. The germline V gene encodes CDR1 GTSNPN and CDR2 SVGIG (reference sequence). This CDR3 comprises 13 residues. J was trimmed by 7 bases and V by 2 bases; bases with no gene match: 3. The CDR3 here is CAWSTTGGQPQHF. The CDR3 nucleotides read TGTGCCTGGAGTACTACAGGGGGCCAGCCCCAGCATTTT.

This chain uses TRBV4-1 with TRBJ1-2; 7 bases agree with TRBD1. CDR3 length: 17 amino acids. In germline, CDR1 is MGHRA, CDR2 YSYEKL. Trimming at V came to 1 base and at J to 2 bases, leaving 10 bases not matched to a gene. The CDR3: CASSQAGGAQGNYGYTF. CDR3 DNA: TGCGCCAGCAGCCAAGCGGGAGGCGCACAGGGGAACTATGGCTACACCTTC.